This T cell receptor (beta chain) came from a study of blood T cell repertoires in COVID-19. Study background: T cells, B-cell-depleted T cells, or PBMCs provided the cDNA or gDNA that served as material.

The Seattle patients, enrolled during active infection, were followed longitudinally. Profiling relied on immunoSEQ multiplex PCR, and the TCRdb table lists in-frame clones only, not all of them. The sample yields some 180,000 clones, roughly four fifths seen once. CDR1 and CDR2 from the germline V gene are KGHSH and LQKENI. With V trimmed by 3 bases and J by 9 bases, 14 bases remained unmatched. The CDR3 consists of 16 residues. The chain has TRBV18 and TRBJ1-5; 7 positions match TRBD1. The clonotype comes from an elderly woman with COVID-19, enrolled during active disease. Sequenced: peripheral blood. The CDR3 region has the DNA TGTGCCAGCTCACCCACGAATCCACAGGGGAGTCTGCCCCAGCATTTT. This encodes CASSPTNPQGSLPQHF. Full variable domain (missing parts from reference TRBV18 and TRBJ1-5): NAGVMQNPRHLVRRRGQEARLRCSPMKGHSHVYWYRQLPEEGLKFMVYLQKENIIDESGMPKERFSAEFPKEGPSILRIQQVVRGDSAAYFCASSPTNPQGSLPQHFGDGTRLSIL.